One and the same sample provided the 8 T cell receptor beta chains below, sequenced in a study of blood T cell repertoires in COVID-19. The assay was immunoSEQ multiplex PCR, and TCRdb's table has in-frame clones only and misses some. The sample has 120,000 or so clones; 75% to 90% are singletons. The specimen was peripheral blood. Receptors were obtained from a man aged 35 to 55 with acute or convalescent COVID-19.

V is TRBV4-3 and J is TRBJ2-2; no clear D gene. The length of the CDR3 is 15 residues. Germline loops: CDR1 LGHNA, CDR2 YSLEER. Trimming took 0 bases from V and 0 from J, leaving 5 bases between them. The CDR3 spells CASSQDLANTGELFF. The CDR3 bases are TGCGCCAGCAGCCAAGATTTAGCGAACACCGGGGAGCTGTTTTTT.

The chain combines TRBV5-5 with TRBJ1-6, with no clear D. Germline-derived CDR1 and CDR2 are SGHKS and YYEKEE (reference sequence). This CDR3 is 15 amino acids long. V lost 1 base, J lost 0 bases, and 5 bases lay in between. CDR3 sequence reads: CASSLSSSYNSPLHF. The DNA for the CDR3 is TGTGCCAGCAGCTTGAGTAGCTCCTATAATTCACCCCTCCACTTT.

About this clone itself: Different DNA sequences within this sample yield the same CDR3. This chain connects TRBV7-9 to TRBJ2-7, with D maybe TRBD1 (6 bases). The CDR3 totals 14 residues. Per the germline V gene, CDR1 is SEHNR and CDR2 is FQNEAQ (reference sequence). V lost 0 bases, J lost 4 bases, and 10 bases lay in between. CDR3 region: CASSLAGTTYEQYF. The CDR3 DNA sequence: TGTGCCAGCAGCTTAGCCGGGACAACTTACGAGCAGTACTTC.

The rearrangement links TRBV2 to TRBJ2-1; TRBD2 matches at 11 bases. Germline V gene data show CDR1 as SNHLY and CDR2 as FYNNEI. The V and J ends lost 10 bases and 7 bases, in that order; junction bases with no gene match: 15. CDR3 length equals 16 residues. The CDR3 sequence: CAIPIPGLAGINEQFF. In DNA, the CDR3 is TGTGCCATCCCGATCCCTGGACTAGCGGGCATAAATGAGCAGTTCTTC.

The table lists this clone with a few counts. This rearrangement joins TRBV9 to TRBJ1-3; D gene uncertain. Between the trimmed V and J ends, which lost 3 bases and 3 bases, there was a span of 13 bases. The CDR3 is 15 amino acids. The germline gives CDR1 SGDLS, CDR2 YYNGEE. The DNA of the CDR3 is TGTGCCAGCAGCGCCCCGGGATCTGGTGGAAACACCATATATTTT. Its translation is CASSAPGSGGNTIYF.

The chain combines TRBV27 with TRBJ2-5; the D gene is possibly TRBD1 (5 bases). Germline CDR1 and CDR2: MNHEY and SMNVEV (reference sequence). The V end was cut by 3 bases, the J end by 5 bases, with 10 bases between. The CDR3 is 13 amino acids. CDR3 nucleotides: TGTGCCAGCAGTTTTCGGCAGGGTGAGACCCAGTACTTC. It encodes CASSFRQGETQYF.

This CDR3 is CASSLGGGEQYF. As DNA, the CDR3 is TGCGCCAGCAGCCTAGGAGGAGGCGAGCAGTACTTC. V gene TRBV4-1 combines with J gene TRBJ2-7; TRBD2 might be the D (5 bases). This CDR3 contains 12 residues. V was trimmed by 4 bases and J by 6 bases, leaving 10 bases between them. CDR1 and CDR2 (germline): MGHRA, YSYEKL.

In this sample, this clone turned up a few times. The genes are TRBV30 and TRBJ1-6; TRBD1 might be the D (6 bases). The V end was cut by 2 bases, the J end by 3 bases, with 11 bases between. Germline CDR1 is GTSNPN and CDR2 is SVGIG (reference sequence). The CDR3 loop spans 15 amino acids. The CDR3 spells CAWSPGDHYNSPLHF. The DNA of the CDR3 is TGTGCCTGGAGTCCAGGGGACCACTATAATTCACCCCTCCACTTT.